Following are 29 T cell receptor beta chains from one sample sequenced in a study of Graves' ophthalmopathy and Graves' hyperthyroidism. RNA transcripts were the source from which TCR beta CDR3 regions were amplified. RT-PCR with HTBI primers came first, then second-round multiplex PCR. MiXCR, applied by TCRdb to the multiplex PCR reads, yields one record per CDR3 protein. The data show fewer than 650,000 distinct CDR3 sequences, about 20% seen once. Source material: peripheral blood. These receptors all stem from a young woman with stable Graves' hyperthyroidism. Some clones in this sample may be carry-over from other donors' samples.

The rearrangement uses TRBV29-1 and TRBJ2-2; TRBD2 matches at 12 bases. The V and J ends lost 7 bases and 7 bases, in that order; junction bases with no gene match: 7. Germline V CDR1 and CDR2: SQVTM, ANQGSEA. CDR3 size: 14 residues. In nucleotides, the CDR3 is TGCAGCGCCCTAGCGGGGGGGCAGAACGGGGAGCTGTTTTTT. It codes for CSALAGGQNGELFF.

This clonotype was seen repeatedly, ten times or more. The chain combines TRBV2 with TRBJ2-7; no clear D gene. The V gene lost 6 bases and the J gene lost 4 bases, with 19 bases spanning the gap. The CDR3 is 15 amino acids. Germline CDR1 is SNHLY and CDR2 is FYNNEI. The DNA for the CDR3 is TGTGCCAGCAGCGACTCTTGGGGTAAAACTTACGAGCAGTACTTC. This gives the protein CASSDSWGKTYEQYF.

V is TRBV25-1 and J is TRBJ1-5, with no clear D. Germline V lookup: CDR1 MGHDK, CDR2 SYGVNS. V lost 4 bases and J 5 bases, leaving 6 bases between the germline ends. CDR3 length: 12 residues. CDR3 in DNA: TGTGCCAGCAGTGGGCCAGATCAGCCCCAGCATTTT. This codes for CASSGPDQPQHF.

This clonotype was detected only a few times. The gene calls are TRBV2 and TRBJ1-1; D is perhaps TRBD1 (6 bases). There are 15 residues in the CDR3. Between the trimmed V and J ends, which lost 0 bases and 7 bases, there was a span of 15 bases. Germline V gene data show CDR1 as SNHLY and CDR2 as FYNNEI. The CDR3 sequence: CASSEASQGRFEAFF. The CDR3 DNA is TGTGCCAGCAGTGAAGCTTCCCAGGGGCGGTTTGAAGCTTTCTTT. The full variable domain, completed using reference TRBV2 and TRBJ1-1, is EPEVTQTPSHQVTQMGQEVILRCVPISNHLYFYWYRQILGQKVEFLVSFYNNEISEKSEIFDDQFSVERPDGSNFTLKIRSTKLEDSAMYFCASSEASQGRFEAFFGQGTRLTVV.

This rearrangement joins TRBV27 to TRBJ1-6; D might be TRBD1 (5 bases). Per germline, CDR1 MNHEY and CDR2 SMNVEV (reference sequence). V lost 1 base and J lost 10, with 20 bases in between. The CDR3 is 17 residues long. Here the CDR3 reads CASSLFGAPNPRSPLHF. The CDR3 DNA sequence: TGTGCCAGCAGTTTATTTGGGGCCCCCAACCCGCGATCACCCCTCCACTTT.

This clonotype was counted a few times. The genes are TRBV20-1 and TRBJ2-5, with a weak D call TRBD1 (5 bases). V lost 3 bases and J lost 4, with 21 bases in between. The CDR3 totals 16 residues. The germline gives CDR1 DFQATT, CDR2 SNEGSKA (reference sequence). The CDR3 DNA sequence: TGCAGTGCTAGGGGCCCTGACAGTGGCCCTCTAGAGACCCAGTACTTC. This gives the protein CSARGPDSGPLETQYF.

This clonotype was detected many times. The chain is built from TRBV29-1 and TRBJ2-5, with D possibly being TRBD2 (6 bases). The V gene's germline CDR1 is SQVTM and CDR2 ANQGSEA. Trimming cost V 6 bases and J 4 bases, with 15 bases left between them. The CDR3 runs 13 residues. CDR3 nucleotides: TGCAGCGTCGCTAGCGTTTGGGGAGAGACCCAGTACTTC. It is translated as CSVASVWGETQYF.

For this clonotype: One end of the junction does not line up with germline, which may come from a read error. The chain has TRBV18 and TRBJ2-7; D remains unclear. CDR3 length equals 14 residues. Germline V gene sequence: CDR1 KGHSH, CDR2 LQKENI. The CDR3 region is CASSSPSQPYEQYF. CDR3 bases: TGTGCCAGCTCATCACCCTCACAGCCCTACGAGCAGTACTTC.

The sample holds many counts of this clonotype. This rearrangement joins TRBV19 to TRBJ2-6; no clear D gene. There are 15 residues in the CDR3. Germline assignment: CDR1 LNHDA and CDR2 SQIVND (reference sequence). V shed 3 bases and J shed 0 bases, with 6 bases lying between them. The CDR3 spells CASSITVSGANVLTF. The DNA for the CDR3 is TGTGCCAGTAGTATTACAGTCTCTGGGGCCAACGTCCTGACTTTC.

This clonotype was counted ten times or more. The rearrangement links TRBV6-4 to TRBJ2-6; 11 bases are shared with TRBD1. V shed 4 bases, J shed 2 bases, and the junction held 1 base outside the gene matches. The CDR3 is 16 amino acids. CDR1 and CDR2 (germline): MRHNA, SNTAGT. The DNA of the CDR3 is TGTGCCAGCAGTGGGACAGGGGGCGCTGGGGCCAACGTCCTGACTTTC. Encoded protein: CASSGTGGAGANVLTF.

This clonotype was recorded a few times. The chain employs TRBV24-1 and TRBJ2-5; D may be TRBD1 (6 bases). The CDR3 loop spans 13 amino acids. Between the trimmed V and J ends, which lost 6 bases and 5 bases, there was a span of 12 bases. Germline CDR1 reads KGHDR; CDR2 reads SFDVKD. CDR3 amino acids: CATSRAGVETQYF. In DNA, the CDR3 is TGTGCCACCAGTCGGGCAGGGGTGGAGACCCAGTACTTC.

This clonotype was observed at least ten times. The CDR3 region has the DNA TGTGCCAGCAGTTACAGTCGGGGGCGGGGCGGAAACATTCAGTACTTC. Translation gives CASSYSRGRGGNIQYF. The V call is TRBV6-5, the J call TRBJ2-4, with D perhaps matching TRBD1 or TRBD2 (6 bases each). The CDR3 has 16 residues. The germline gives CDR1 MNHEY, CDR2 SVGAGI. The V end was cut by 2 bases, the J end by 6 bases, with 17 bases between.

This clonotype was found a few times. The chain joins TRBV27 to TRBJ1-2; 7 nucleotides align to TRBD1. Unmatched junction bases numbered 6, after V lost 2 bases and J lost 6 bases. Germline V CDR1 and CDR2: MNHEY, SMNVEV (reference sequence). This CDR3 contains 14 residues. The DNA of the CDR3 is TGTGCCAGCAGTTTAAGACCAGGGGGTGATGGCTACACCTTC. The encoded protein is CASSLRPGGDGYTF.

Ten or more counts support this clonotype. The V gene is TRBV27, the J gene TRBJ1-1, with TRBD1 identical over 8 bases. Looked up from germline, CDR1 is MNHEY and CDR2 is SMNVEV (reference sequence). The length of the CDR3 is 14 residues. Losses at the gene ends were 3 bases for V and 4 bases for J; bases not matched to a gene: 4. The chain's CDR3 is CASSLSDRATEAFF. The CDR3 DNA reads as TGTGCCAGCAGTTTGTCGGACAGGGCCACTGAAGCTTTCTTT.

Many counts were recorded for this clonotype. The chain employs TRBV6-1 and TRBJ1-1; 7 bases fit TRBD1. This CDR3 is 15 amino acids long. The germline V gene encodes CDR1 MNHNS and CDR2 SASEGT. V gave up 7 bases and J gave up 3 bases; unmatched junction bases: 11. The CDR3 nucleotides read TGTGCCAGCAATGGTCTGGGGACAGTCGACACTGAAGCTTTCTTT. The encoded protein is CASNGLGTVDTEAFF.

This clonotype has a count of ten or more. The rearrangement links TRBV12-5 to TRBJ2-5; D is ambiguous. The germline gives CDR1 LGHNT, CDR2 FRNRAP. The CDR3 is 12 residues long. The V end was cut by 0 bases, the J end by 5 bases, with 4 bases between. CDR3 in DNA: TGTGCTAGTGGTTTGGTACCTGAGACCCAGTACTTC. It encodes CASGLVPETQYF.

The chain carries TRBV12-3 or TRBV12-4 and TRBJ1-5, with a weak D call TRBD1 (5 bases). The CDR3 extends over 17 amino acids. The V and J ends lost 1 base and 8 bases respectively, with 21 bases between them. Here the CDR3 reads CASSLEGLRHGGEPQHF. The CDR3 DNA is TGTGCCAGCAGTTTAGAAGGGTTAAGACACGGAGGGGAGCCCCAGCATTTT.

Only a few counts were recorded for this clonotype. V and J are TRBV5-5 and TRBJ2-7; tentatively, D is TRBD1 (5 bases). This CDR3 has 13 amino acids. Trimming left V 4 bases short and J 5 bases short, with 13 bases between. Germline CDR1 is SGHKS and CDR2 is YYEKEE (reference sequence). The CDR3 nucleotides are TGTGCCAGCAGCCCTGGACACCCAAACGAGCAGTACTTC. Translation gives CASSPGHPNEQYF.

This clonotype has a count of ten or more. The V gene is TRBV12-3 or TRBV12-4, the J gene TRBJ1-5, with 10 bases fitting TRBD1. The CDR3 contains 13 residues. Trimming removed 8 bases from V and 5 bases from J; junction bases left unmatched: 3. Written as DNA, the CDR3 is TGTGCCAGCTCGGGACAGGGGTATCAGCCCCAGCATTTT. It yields the protein CASSGQGYQPQHF.

This clonotype was seen at least ten times. The chain joins TRBV7-2 to TRBJ1-1, with no clear D. Germline V lookup: CDR1 SGHTA, CDR2 FQGNSA. The CDR3 sequence is 14 residues long. V lost 2 bases to trimming and J lost 2 bases, with 9 bases between them. The CDR3 here is CASSLPSGNTEAFF. CDR3 bases: TGTGCCAGCAGCTTACCTTCGGGAAACACTGAAGCTTTCTTT.

This clonotype came up a few times. One end of the junction is discordant with germline, which a read error may explain. The chain has TRBV19 and TRBJ1-5; possible D gene TRBD1, 6 bases. The length of the CDR3 is 16 residues. Germline CDR1 is LNHDA and CDR2 is SQIVND (reference sequence). In DNA, the CDR3 is TGTGCCGGTAGAAAACGACAGGCAGTTGGCAATCAGCCCCAGCATTTT. Translating gives CAGRKRQAVGNQPQHF.

The V gene is TRBV12-3 or TRBV12-4, the J gene TRBJ1-1; D remains unclear. The CDR3 sequence is 12 residues long. CDR3 in DNA: TGTGCGAGACGGGCGATGGGCACTGAAGCTTTCTTT. It translates to CARRAMGTEAFF.

The sample holds many counts of this clonotype. The V call is TRBV2, the J call TRBJ1-1; 9 nucleotides match TRBD1. V dropped 6 bases and J dropped 3; count of bases not matched to a gene: 2. The CDR3 loop spans 13 amino acids. The V gene's germline CDR1 is SNHLY and CDR2 FYNNEI. CDR3 amino acids: CASRGDRDTEAFF. The CDR3 DNA is TGTGCCAGCAGAGGGGACAGGGACACTGAAGCTTTCTTT.

This clonotype was recorded many times. This may be a read error, as it is one base from a much larger clone. The chain links TRBV2 to TRBJ2-7; the D is unclear. V was pared by 1 base and J by 3 bases, with 1 base between. There are 11 residues in the CDR3. In germline, CDR1 is SNHLY, CDR2 FYNNEI. The DNA of the CDR3 is TGTGCCAGCAGTGAAGACTACGAGCAGTACTTC. Translated: CASSEDYEQYF.

The CDR3 loop reads CASSPYQGILGNSPLHF. CDR3 sequence (DNA): TGTGCCAGCAGCCCCTATCAGGGCATCTTGGGGAATTCACCCCTCCACTTT. J is TRBJ1-6 and V is TRBV14; possible D gene TRBD1, 5 bases. CDR3 length equals 17 residues. The V end lost 4 bases, the J end lost 7 bases, and 20 bases lay between the germline ends. Per the germline V gene, CDR1 is SGHDN and CDR2 is FVKESK.

This chain joins TRBV19 and TRBJ2-5; TRBD2 might be the D (6 bases). This CDR3 has 15 residues. The V gene's germline CDR1 is LNHDA and CDR2 SQIVND (reference sequence). Trimming shortened V by 0 bases and J by 3 bases, and 11 bases separated the two germline ends. CDR3: CASSIDLGREETQYF. In DNA form, the CDR3 reads TGTGCCAGTAGTATAGACCTCGGGAGAGAAGAGACCCAGTACTTC.

There are many counts of this clonotype. The chain joins TRBV19 to TRBJ2-2; D is undetermined. The CDR3 length is 13 residues. Germline V gives CDR1 LNHDA, CDR2 SQIVND (reference sequence). With 6 bases removed from V and 2 bases from J, the gap between germline ends came to 7 bases. CDR3 nucleotides: TGTGCCAGTAGCGCGAGTAACACCGGGGAGCTGTTTTTT. Translated, it gives CASSASNTGELFF.

This clonotype has a count of ten or more. The chain joins TRBV12-5 to TRBJ1-1; TRBD1 matches at 7 bases. The ends lost 0 bases at V and 11 bases at J; junction bases unmatched: 12. Germline CDR1 is LGHNT and CDR2 is FRNRAP. This CDR3 has 15 residues. The CDR3 coding sequence is TGTGCTAGTGGTTTGGTCTTGGGCGGAACAGGGGACGCTTTCTTT. Translated, it gives CASGLVLGGTGDAFF.

This clonotype was counted at least ten times. This rearrangement joins TRBV28 to TRBJ2-7; D is possibly TRBD2 (6 bases). This CDR3 has 15 amino acids. CDR1 and CDR2 (germline): MDHEN, SYDVKM. V was shortened by 3 bases and J by 0 bases, with 12 bases between the two germline ends. The CDR3 DNA sequence: TGTGCCAGCAGTTTGGCGGGATCACCCTCCTACGAGCAGTACTTC. Translation: CASSLAGSPSYEQYF.